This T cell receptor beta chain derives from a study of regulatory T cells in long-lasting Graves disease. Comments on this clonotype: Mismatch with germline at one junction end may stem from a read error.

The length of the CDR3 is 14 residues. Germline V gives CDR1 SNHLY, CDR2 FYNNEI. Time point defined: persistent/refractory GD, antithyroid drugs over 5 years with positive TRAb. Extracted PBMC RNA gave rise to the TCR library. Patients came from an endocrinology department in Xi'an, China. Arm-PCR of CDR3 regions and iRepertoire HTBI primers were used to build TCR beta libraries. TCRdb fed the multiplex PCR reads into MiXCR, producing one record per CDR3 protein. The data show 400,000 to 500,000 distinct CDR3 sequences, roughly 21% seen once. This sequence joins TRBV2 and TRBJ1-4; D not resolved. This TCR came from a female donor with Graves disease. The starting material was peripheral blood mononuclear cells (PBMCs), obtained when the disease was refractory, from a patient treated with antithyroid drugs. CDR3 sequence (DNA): TGCGCCAGCAGTGGAAGGGAGAGCAATGAAAAACTGTTTTTT. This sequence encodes CASSGRESNEKLFF.